These 7 T cell receptor beta chains share one sample of origin, sequenced in a study of blood T cell repertoires in COVID-19. TCRdb's table, derived via immunoSEQ multiplex PCR, lists solely in-frame clones and lacks some. The sample carries 15,000 to 20,000 clones, 85% to 95% recorded once. The sequenced sample was peripheral blood. The receptors were sampled from a human donor in a cohort sampled during active COVID-19.

This chain uses TRBV5-4 with TRBJ2-3; a weak D match, TRBD1 (6 bases). The germline CDR1 and CDR2 sequences are SGHNT and YYREEE (reference sequence). CDR3 length: 15 residues. The V and J ends lost 3 bases and 6 bases respectively, with 17 bases between them. The CDR3 coding sequence is TGTGCCAGCAGCTCTGGGACATGGAACGCCGATACGCAGTATTTT. Translation: CASSSGTWNADTQYF.

CDR3 sequence (DNA): TGTGCCAGCAGTGAACCTAGCGGGGGTCTCAATGAGCAGTTCTTC. Encoded protein: CASSEPSGGLNEQFF. This chain joins TRBV2 and TRBJ2-1; 10 nucleotides agree with TRBD2. J was trimmed by 6 bases and V by 2 bases; bases with no gene match: 4. This CDR3 contains 15 residues. Germline V CDR1 and CDR2: SNHLY, FYNNEI.

The rearrangement links TRBV12-3 or TRBV12-4 to TRBJ1-1, with 10 bases matching TRBD1. The V gene end was trimmed by 4 bases and the J gene end by 6 bases; junction bases not matched to a gene: 2. The length of the CDR3 is 13 residues. Here the CDR3 reads CASSYGTGAEAFF. Here the CDR3 DNA reads TGTGCCAGCAGTTATGGGACAGGGGCTGAAGCTTTCTTT.

V is TRBV6-1 and J is TRBJ2-5; 8 bases map to TRBD2. This CDR3 has 16 residues. J gave up 5 bases and V 3 bases, and 11 bases lay outside the gene matches. Germline CDR1 is MNHNS and CDR2 is SASEGT. The CDR3 loop reads CASSDGAGTSSETQYF. The DNA of the CDR3 is TGTGCCAGCAGTGATGGAGCCGGGACTAGTTCGGAGACCCAGTACTTC.

The chain has TRBV18 and TRBJ2-3; TRBD1 matches 9 bases. CDR1 is KGHSH and CDR2 is LQKENI in the germline V gene. There are 16 residues in the CDR3. J lost 3 bases, V lost 4 bases, and 8 bases had no gene match. The CDR3: CASSLSGQGLTDTQYF. CDR3 nucleotides: TGTGCCAGCTCACTGTCGGGACAGGGTTTGACAGATACGCAGTATTTT.

V and J are TRBV5-1 and TRBJ2-1; D remains ambiguous. The CDR3 has 13 amino acids. Trimming stripped 0 bases from V and 5 bases from J, with 6 bases between. CDR1 SGHRS and CDR2 YFSETQ come from the germline V gene. DNA of the CDR3: TGCGCCAGCAGCTTGGAACTGAACAATGAGCAGTTCTTC. This encodes CASSLELNNEQFF.

The J gene is TRBJ2-1, the V gene TRBV30, with a tentative D call TRBD1 (6 bases). The V gene lost 4 bases and the J gene lost 7 bases, with 8 bases spanning the gap. Germline CDR1 and CDR2: GTSNPN and SVGIG (reference sequence). CDR3 length equals 11 residues. In DNA form, the CDR3 reads TGTGCCTGGACAGGGGTTAATGAGCAGTTCTTC. It yields the protein CAWTGVNEQFF.